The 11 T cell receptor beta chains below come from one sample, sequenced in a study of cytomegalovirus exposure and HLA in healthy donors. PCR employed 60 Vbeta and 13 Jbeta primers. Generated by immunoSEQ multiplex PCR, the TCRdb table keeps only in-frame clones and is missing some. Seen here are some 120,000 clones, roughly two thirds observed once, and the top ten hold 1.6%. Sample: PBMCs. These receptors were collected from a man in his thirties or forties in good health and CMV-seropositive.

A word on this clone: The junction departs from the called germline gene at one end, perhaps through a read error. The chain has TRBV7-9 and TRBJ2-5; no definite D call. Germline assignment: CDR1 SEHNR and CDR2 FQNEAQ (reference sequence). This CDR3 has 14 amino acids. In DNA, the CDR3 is TGTTCCAGCAGCTTCGTCAGGTACCAAGAGACCCAGTACTTC. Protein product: CSSSFVRYQETQYF.

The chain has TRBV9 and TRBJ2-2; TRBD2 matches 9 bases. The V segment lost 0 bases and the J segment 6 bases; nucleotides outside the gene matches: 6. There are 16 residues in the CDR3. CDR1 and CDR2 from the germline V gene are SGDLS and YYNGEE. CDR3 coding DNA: TGTGCCAGCAGCGTAGGGGGGACTAGCATCGCCGGGGAGCTGTTTTTT. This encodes CASSVGGTSIAGELFF.

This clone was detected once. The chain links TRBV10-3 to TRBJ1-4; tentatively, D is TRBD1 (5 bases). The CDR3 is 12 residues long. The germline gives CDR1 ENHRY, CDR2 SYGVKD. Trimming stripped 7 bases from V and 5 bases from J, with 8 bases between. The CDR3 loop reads CAIKGLNEKLFF. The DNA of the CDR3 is TGTGCCATCAAGGGGCTCAATGAAAAACTGTTTTTT.

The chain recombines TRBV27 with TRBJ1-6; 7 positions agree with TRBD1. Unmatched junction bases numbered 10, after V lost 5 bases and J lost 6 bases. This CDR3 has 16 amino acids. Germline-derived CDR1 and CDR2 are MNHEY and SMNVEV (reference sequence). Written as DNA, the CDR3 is TGTGCCAGCAGTCGGAAACCGGGACAGTTTAATTCACCCCTCCACTTT. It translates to CASSRKPGQFNSPLHF.

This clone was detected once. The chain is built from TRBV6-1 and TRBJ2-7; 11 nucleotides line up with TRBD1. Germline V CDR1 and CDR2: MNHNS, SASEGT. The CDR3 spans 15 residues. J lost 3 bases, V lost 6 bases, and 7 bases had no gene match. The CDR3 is CASRAGQGAFYEQYF. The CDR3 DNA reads TGTGCCAGCAGAGCTGGACAGGGGGCTTTCTACGAGCAGTACTTC.

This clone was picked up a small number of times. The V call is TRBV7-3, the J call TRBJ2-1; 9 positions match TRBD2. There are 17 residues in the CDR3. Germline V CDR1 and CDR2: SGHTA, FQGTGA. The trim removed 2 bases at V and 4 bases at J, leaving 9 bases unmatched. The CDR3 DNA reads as TGTGCCAGCAGCTTATCGGGCAGAACTAGCGGGTACAATGAGCAGTTCTTC. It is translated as CASSLSGRTSGYNEQFF. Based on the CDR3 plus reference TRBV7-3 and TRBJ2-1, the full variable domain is GAGVSQTPSNKVTEKGKYVELRCDPISGHTALYWYRQSLGQGPEFLIYFQGTGAADDSGLPNDRFFAVRPEGSVSTLKIQRTERGDSAVYLCASSLSGRTSGYNEQFFGPGTRLTVL.

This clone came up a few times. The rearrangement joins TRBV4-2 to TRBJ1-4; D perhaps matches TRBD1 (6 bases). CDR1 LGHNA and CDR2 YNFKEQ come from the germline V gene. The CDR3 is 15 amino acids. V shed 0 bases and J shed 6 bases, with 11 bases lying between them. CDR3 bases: TGTGCCAGCAGCCAAGATGGGCAGGGGTATGAAAAACTGTTTTTT. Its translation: CASSQDGQGYEKLFF.

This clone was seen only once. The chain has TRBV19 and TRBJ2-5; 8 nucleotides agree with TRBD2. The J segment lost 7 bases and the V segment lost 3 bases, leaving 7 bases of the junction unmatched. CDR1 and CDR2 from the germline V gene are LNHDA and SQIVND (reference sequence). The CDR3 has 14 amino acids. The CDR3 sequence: CASSIRREEGTQYF. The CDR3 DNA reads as TGTGCCAGTAGTATTAGGCGGGAGGAAGGGACCCAGTACTTC.

The CDR3, as DNA: TGCGCCAGCAGCTTAATGACAGGGGGGACTGAGCAGTTCTTC. Residues: CASSLMTGGTEQFF. The chain joins TRBV5-1 to TRBJ2-1; 9 nucleotides align to TRBD1. The CDR3 sequence is 14 residues long. Germline loops: CDR1 SGHRS, CDR2 YFSETQ. Losses at the gene ends were 2 bases for V and 9 bases for J; bases not matched to a gene: 6.

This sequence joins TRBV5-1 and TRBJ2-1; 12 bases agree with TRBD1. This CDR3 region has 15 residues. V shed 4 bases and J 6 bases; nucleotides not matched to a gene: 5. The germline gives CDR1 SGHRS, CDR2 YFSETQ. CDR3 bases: TGCGCCAGCAGCCCAGGGACAGGGGGCATCAATGAGCAGTTCTTC. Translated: CASSPGTGGINEQFF.

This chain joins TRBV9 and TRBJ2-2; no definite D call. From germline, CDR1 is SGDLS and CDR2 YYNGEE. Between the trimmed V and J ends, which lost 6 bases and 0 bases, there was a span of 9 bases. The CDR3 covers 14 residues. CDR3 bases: TGTGCCAGCACCGAGAGTGCGAACACCGGGGAGCTGTTTTTT. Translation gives CASTESANTGELFF.